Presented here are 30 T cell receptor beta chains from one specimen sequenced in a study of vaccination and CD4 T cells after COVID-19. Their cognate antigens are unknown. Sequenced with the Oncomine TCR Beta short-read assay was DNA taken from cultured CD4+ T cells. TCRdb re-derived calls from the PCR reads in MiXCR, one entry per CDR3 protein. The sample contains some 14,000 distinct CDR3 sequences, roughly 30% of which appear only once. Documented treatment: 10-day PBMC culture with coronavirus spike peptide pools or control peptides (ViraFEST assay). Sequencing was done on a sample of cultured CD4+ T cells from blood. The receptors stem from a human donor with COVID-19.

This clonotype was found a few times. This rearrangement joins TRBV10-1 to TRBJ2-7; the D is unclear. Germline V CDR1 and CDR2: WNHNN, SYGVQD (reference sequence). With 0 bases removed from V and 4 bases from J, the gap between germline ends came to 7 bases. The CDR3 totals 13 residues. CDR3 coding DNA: TGCGCCAGCAGTGAGTCGACGAGATACGAGCAGTACTTC. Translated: CASSESTRYEQYF.

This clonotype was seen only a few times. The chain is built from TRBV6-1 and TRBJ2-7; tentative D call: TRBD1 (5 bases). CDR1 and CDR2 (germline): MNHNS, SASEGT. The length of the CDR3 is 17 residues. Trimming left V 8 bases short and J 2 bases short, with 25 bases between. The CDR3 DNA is TGTGCCAGCTACCCCAACGGGCTAGGGGAAGATCCCTACGAGCAGTACTTC. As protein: CASYPNGLGEDPYEQYF.

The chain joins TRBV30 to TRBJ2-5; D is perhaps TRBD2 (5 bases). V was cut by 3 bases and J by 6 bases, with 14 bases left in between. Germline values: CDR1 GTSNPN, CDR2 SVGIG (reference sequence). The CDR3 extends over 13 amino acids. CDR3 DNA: TGTGCCTGGAGCCTAGGGAGTGGGCAGACCCAGTACTTC. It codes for CAWSLGSGQTQYF.

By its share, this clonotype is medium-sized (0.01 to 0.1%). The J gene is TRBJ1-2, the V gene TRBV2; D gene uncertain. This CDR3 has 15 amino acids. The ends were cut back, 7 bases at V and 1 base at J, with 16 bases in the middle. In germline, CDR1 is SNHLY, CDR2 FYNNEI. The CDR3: CASKREVWGNYGYTF. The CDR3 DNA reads TGTGCCAGCAAGCGTGAGGTTTGGGGTAACTATGGCTACACCTTC.

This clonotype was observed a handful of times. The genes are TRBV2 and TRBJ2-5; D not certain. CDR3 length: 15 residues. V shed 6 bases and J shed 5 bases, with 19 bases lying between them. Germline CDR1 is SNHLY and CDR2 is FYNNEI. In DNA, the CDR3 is TGTGCCAGCAGGGGGTCAAGGGCCCCCGGCGAGACCCAGTACTTC. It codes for CASRGSRAPGETQYF.

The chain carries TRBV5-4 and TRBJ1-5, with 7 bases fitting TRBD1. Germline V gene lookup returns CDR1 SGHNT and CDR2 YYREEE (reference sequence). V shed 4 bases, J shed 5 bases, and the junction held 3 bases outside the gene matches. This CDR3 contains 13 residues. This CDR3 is CASSPGQHQPQHF. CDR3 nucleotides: TGTGCCAGCAGCCCGGGACAGCATCAGCCCCAGCATTTT.

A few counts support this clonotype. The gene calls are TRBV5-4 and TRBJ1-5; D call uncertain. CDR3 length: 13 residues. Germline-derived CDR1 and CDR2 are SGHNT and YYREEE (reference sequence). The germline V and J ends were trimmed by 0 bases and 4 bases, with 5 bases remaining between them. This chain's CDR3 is CASSLETNQPQHF. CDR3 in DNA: TGTGCCAGCAGCTTGGAAACTAATCAGCCCCAGCATTTT.

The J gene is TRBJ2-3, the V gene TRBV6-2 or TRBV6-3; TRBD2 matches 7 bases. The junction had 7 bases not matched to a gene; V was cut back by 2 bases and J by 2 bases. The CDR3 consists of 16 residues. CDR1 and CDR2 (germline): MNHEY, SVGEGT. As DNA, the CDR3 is TGTGCCAGCAGTTACGGGTCTAGCGGACCCACAGATACGCAGTATTTT. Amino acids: CASSYGSSGPTDTQYF.

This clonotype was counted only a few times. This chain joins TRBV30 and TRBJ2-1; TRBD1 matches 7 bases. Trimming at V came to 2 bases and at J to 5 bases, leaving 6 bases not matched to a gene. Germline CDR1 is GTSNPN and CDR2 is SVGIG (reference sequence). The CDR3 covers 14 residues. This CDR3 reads CAWSKGQPNNEQFF. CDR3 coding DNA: TGTGCCTGGAGTAAGGGACAGCCAAACAATGAGCAGTTCTTC.

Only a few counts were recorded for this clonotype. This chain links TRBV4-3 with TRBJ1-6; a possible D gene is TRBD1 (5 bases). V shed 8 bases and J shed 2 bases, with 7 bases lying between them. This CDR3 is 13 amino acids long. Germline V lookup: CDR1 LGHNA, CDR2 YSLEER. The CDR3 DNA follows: TGCGCCAGCTCGGACACCTATAATTCACCCCTCCACTTT. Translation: CASSDTYNSPLHF.

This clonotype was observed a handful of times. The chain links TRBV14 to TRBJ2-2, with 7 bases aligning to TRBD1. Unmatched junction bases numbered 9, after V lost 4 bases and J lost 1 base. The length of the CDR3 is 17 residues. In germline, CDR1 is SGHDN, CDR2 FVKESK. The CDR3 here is CASSRGTGTVNTGELFF. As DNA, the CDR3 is TGTGCCAGCAGCCGAGGAACCGGGACAGTGAACACCGGGGAGCTGTTTTTT.

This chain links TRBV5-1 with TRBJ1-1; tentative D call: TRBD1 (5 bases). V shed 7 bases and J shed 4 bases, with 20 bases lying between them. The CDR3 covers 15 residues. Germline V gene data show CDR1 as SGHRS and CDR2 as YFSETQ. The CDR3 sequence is CASLGTPWDGTEAFF. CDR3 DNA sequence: TGCGCCAGCTTGGGGACCCCCTGGGATGGCACTGAAGCTTTCTTT.

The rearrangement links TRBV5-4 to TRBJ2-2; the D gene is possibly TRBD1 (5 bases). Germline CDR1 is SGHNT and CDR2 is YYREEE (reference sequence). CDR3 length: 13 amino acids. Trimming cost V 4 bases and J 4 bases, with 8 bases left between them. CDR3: CASSPTGTGELFF. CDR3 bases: TGTGCCAGCAGCCCCACAGGCACCGGGGAGCTGTTTTTT.

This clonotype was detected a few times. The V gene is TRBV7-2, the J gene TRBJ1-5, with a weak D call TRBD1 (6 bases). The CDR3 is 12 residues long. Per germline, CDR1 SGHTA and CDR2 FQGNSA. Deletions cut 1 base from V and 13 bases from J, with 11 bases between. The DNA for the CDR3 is TGTGCCAGCAGCTTAGTCGCAGGGGCGCAGCATTTT. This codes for CASSLVAGAQHF.

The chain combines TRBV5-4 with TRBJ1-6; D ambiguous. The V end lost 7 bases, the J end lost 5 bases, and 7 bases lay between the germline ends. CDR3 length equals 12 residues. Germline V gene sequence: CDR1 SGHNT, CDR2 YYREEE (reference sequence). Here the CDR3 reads CASRRDNSPLHF. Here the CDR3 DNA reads TGTGCCAGCCGAAGGGATAATTCACCCCTCCACTTT.

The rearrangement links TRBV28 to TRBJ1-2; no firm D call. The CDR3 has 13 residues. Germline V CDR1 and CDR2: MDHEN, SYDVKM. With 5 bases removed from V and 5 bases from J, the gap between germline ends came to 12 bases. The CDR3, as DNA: TGTGCCAGCAGTGAGAGGACTCCTTATGGCTACACCTTC. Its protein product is CASSERTPYGYTF.

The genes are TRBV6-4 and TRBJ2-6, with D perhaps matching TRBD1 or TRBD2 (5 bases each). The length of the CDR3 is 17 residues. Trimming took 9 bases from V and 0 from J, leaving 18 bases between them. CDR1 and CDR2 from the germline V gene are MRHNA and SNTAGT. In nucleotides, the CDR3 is TGTGCCAGACAGGAGGCCCCTAACGTCTCTGGGGCCAACGTCCTGACTTTC. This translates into CARQEAPNVSGANVLTF.

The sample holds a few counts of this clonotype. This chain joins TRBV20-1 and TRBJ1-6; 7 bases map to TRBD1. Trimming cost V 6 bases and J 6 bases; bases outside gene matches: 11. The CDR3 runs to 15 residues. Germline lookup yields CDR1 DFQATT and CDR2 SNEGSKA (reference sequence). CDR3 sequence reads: CSAHDRVSGNSPLHF. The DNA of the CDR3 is TGCAGTGCCCACGACAGGGTATCGGGTAATTCACCCCTCCACTTT.

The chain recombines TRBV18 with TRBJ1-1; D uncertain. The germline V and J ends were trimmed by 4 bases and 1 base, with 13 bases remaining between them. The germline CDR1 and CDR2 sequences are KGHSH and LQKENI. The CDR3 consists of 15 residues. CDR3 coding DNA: TGTGCCAGCTCACGCCTGGAAAGCGCGAACACTGAAGCTTTCTTT. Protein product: CASSRLESANTEAFF.

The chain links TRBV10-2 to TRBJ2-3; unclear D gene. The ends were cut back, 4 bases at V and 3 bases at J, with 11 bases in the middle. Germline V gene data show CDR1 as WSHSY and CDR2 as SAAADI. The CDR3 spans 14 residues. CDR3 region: CASSVRGDTDTQYF. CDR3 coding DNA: TGCGCCAGCAGTGTTCGTGGGGATACAGATACGCAGTATTTT.

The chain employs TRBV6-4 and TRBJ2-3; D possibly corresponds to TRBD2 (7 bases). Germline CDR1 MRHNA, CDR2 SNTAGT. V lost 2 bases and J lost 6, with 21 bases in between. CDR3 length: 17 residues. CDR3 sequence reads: CASSDPKGGGRWDTQYF. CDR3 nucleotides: TGTGCCAGCAGTGACCCTAAGGGGGGGGGGCGTTGGGATACGCAGTATTTT.

The CDR3 DNA is TGTGCCAGCAGCCCCTCATGGCCAGCCGCGAACACCGGGGAGCTGTTTTTT. Protein sequence: CASSPSWPAANTGELFF. The chain employs TRBV11-3 and TRBJ2-2; D gene uncertain. V was trimmed by 5 bases and J by 0 bases, leaving 16 bases between them. Germline V gene lookup returns CDR1 SGHNT and CDR2 YENEEA. The CDR3 length is 17 residues. Supplemented by reference TRBV11-3 and TRBJ2-2, the full variable domain reads EAGVVQSPRYKIIEKKQPVAFWCNPISGHNTLYWYLQNLGQGPELLIRYENEEAVDDSQLPKDRFSAERLKGVDSTLKIQPAELGDSAVYLCASSPSWPAANTGELFFGEGSRLTVL.

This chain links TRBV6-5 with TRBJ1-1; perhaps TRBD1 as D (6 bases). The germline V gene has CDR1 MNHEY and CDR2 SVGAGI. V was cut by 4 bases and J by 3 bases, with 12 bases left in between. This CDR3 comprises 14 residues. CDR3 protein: CASSSRDKDTEAFF. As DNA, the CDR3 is TGTGCCAGCAGTTCCCGGGACAAAGACACTGAAGCTTTCTTT.

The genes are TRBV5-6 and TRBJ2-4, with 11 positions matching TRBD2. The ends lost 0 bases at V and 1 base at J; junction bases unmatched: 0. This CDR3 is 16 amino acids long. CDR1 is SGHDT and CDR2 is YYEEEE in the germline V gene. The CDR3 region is CASSLVAGGAKNIQYF. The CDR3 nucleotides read TGTGCCAGCAGCTTGGTAGCGGGGGGGGCCAAAAACATTCAGTACTTC.

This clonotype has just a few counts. The CDR3 coding sequence is TGTGCCAGCAGTGAGAGACAGGGGAGGATAGAGACCCAGTACTTC. Translating it yields CASSERQGRIETQYF. The chain has TRBV2 and TRBJ2-5; 8 bases line up with TRBD1. Germline CDR1 is SNHLY and CDR2 is FYNNEI. The CDR3 is 15 residues long. J gave up 4 bases and V 3 bases, and 7 bases lay outside the gene matches.

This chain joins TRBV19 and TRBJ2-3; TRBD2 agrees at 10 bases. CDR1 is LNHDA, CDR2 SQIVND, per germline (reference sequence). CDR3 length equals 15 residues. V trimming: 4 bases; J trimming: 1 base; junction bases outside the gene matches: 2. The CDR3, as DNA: TGTGCCAGTAGTACCGGGACTAGCGGCACAGATACGCAGTATTTT. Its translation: CASSTGTSGTDTQYF.

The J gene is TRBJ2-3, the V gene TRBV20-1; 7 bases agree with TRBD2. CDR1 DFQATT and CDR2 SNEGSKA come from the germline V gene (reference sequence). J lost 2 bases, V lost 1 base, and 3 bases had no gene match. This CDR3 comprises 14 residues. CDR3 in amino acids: CSARGSGYTDTQYF. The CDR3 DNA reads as TGCAGTGCTAGAGGTAGCGGGTACACAGATACGCAGTATTTT.

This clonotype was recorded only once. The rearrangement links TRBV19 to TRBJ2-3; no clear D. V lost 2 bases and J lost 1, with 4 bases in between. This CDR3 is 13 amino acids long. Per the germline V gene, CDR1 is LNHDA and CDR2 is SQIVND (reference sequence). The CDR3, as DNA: TGTGCCAGTAGTATAATTGGCACAGATACGCAGTATTTT. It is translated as CASSIIGTDTQYF.

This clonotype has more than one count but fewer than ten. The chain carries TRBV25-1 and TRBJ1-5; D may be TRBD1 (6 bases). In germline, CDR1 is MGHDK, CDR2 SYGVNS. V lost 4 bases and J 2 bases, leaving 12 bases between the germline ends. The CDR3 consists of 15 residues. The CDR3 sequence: CASSGPGAGNQPQHF. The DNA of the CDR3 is TGTGCCAGCAGTGGCCCGGGGGCGGGCAATCAGCCCCAGCATTTT.

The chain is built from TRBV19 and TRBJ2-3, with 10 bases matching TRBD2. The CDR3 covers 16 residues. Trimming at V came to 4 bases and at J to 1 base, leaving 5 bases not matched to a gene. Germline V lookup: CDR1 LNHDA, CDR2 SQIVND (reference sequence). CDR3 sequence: CASSTWTSGGTDTQYF. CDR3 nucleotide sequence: TGTGCCAGTAGTACCTGGACTAGCGGAGGCACAGATACGCAGTATTTT.